This paragraph covers one TCR beta chain sequence. No antigen is known for it. CDR3 size: 16 residues. V gave up 6 bases and J gave up 4 bases, with 19 bases separating them. Germline V gives CDR1 MDHEN, CDR2 SYDVKM. The record originates from a study of T cell responses to AZD1222 COVID-19 vaccine. Overall study findings and caveats: None of the repertoires were sampled until the peak T cell response had passed. Among the donors, most were white British and more were female, and clonal diversity was possibly underestimated.

Clones were read by immunoSEQ multiplex PCR, and TCRdb kept only the in-frame ones, dropping some. The table records more than 100,000 clones, around 87% of them present only once. The chain has TRBV28 and TRBJ1-3; the D is unclear. The source material was peripheral blood, sampled on day 0 of AZD1222 vaccination. The TCR sequence derives from an adult in good health. As DNA, the CDR3 is TGTGCCAGCAGGGAACGAGGCTCCATGGGAGGAAACACCATATATTTT. This codes for CASRERGSMGGNTIYF.